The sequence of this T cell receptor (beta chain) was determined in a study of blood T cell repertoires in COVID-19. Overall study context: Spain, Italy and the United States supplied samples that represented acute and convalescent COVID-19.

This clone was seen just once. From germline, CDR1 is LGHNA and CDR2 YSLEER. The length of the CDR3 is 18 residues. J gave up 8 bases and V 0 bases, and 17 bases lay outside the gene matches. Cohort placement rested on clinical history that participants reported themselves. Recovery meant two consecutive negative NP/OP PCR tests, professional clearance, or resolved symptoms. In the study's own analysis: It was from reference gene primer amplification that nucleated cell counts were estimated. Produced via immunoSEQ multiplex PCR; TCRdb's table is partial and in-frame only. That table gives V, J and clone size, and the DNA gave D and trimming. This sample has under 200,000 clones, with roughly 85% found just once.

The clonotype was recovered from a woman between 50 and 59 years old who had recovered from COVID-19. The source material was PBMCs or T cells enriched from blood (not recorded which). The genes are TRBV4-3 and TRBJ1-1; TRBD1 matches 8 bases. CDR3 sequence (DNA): TGCGCCAGCAGCCAAGATAGATTGGGGGATGGAGGGGACAGGGAAGCTTTCTTT. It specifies CASSQDRLGDGGDREAFF.